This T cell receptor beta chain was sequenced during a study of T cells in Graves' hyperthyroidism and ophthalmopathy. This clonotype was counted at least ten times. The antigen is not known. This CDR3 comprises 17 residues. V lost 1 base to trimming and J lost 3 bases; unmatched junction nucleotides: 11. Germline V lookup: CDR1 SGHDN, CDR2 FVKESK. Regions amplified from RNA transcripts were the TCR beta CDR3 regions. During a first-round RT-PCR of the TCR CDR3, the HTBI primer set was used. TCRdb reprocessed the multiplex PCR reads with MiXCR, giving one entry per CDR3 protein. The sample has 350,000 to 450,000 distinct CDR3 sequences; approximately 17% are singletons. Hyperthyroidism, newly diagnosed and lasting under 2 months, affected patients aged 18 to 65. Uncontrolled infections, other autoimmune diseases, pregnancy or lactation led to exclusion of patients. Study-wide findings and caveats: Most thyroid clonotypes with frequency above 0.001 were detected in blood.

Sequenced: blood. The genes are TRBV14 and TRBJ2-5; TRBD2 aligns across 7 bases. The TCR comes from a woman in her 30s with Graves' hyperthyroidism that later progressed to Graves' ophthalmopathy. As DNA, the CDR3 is TGTGCCAGCAGCCAAGTCGCGAGCGGGAAAGTCAAAGAGACCCAGTACTTC. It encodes CASSQVASGKVKETQYF.